What follows are 22 T cell receptor beta chains derived from one specimen sequenced in a study of beta chain features in type 1 diabetes. Expressed TCRB transcripts were sequenced because the entire RNA isolate underwent reverse transcription. Profiled with immunoSEQ multiplex PCR; TCRdb holds only in-frame clones, not every one. This table has 250,000 to 350,000 clones, 14% appearing once. The sample taken for sequencing was central memory CD4+ T cells from blood. Receptors were obtained from a man younger than 40 in good health.

In its sample, this clone was seen a few times. The CDR3: CASSLNWPGQYF. The CDR3 nucleotides read TGTGCCAGCAGCTTAAACTGGCCCGGGCAGTATTTT. This rearrangement joins TRBV7-9 to TRBJ2-3; D gene ambiguous. Trimming took off 2 bases at V and 11 bases at J, with 11 bases between the two ends. The CDR3 is 12 amino acids. Germline V lookup: CDR1 SEHNR, CDR2 FQNEAQ (reference sequence).

The chain recombines TRBV27 with TRBJ2-7, with D unresolved. CDR1 is MNHEY, CDR2 SMNVEV, per germline (reference sequence). Trimming removed 5 bases at V and 2 bases at J, with 13 bases between. The CDR3 is made up of 14 amino acids. DNA of the CDR3: TGTGCCAGCAGTCCAAGTGTTGGTCCCTACGAGCAGTACTTC. Encoded protein: CASSPSVGPYEQYF.

This clone has a handful of counts. This chain uses TRBV18 with TRBJ1-2; D may be TRBD1 (6 bases). This CDR3 contains 13 residues. Germline V lookup: CDR1 KGHSH, CDR2 LQKENI. V was pared by 3 bases and J by 3 bases, with 8 bases between. CDR3 nucleotide sequence: TGTGCCAGCTCACCTGAGGGGGACTATGGCTACACCTTC. Translating gives CASSPEGDYGYTF. Filled out from reference TRBV18 and TRBJ1-2, the complete variable domain reads NAGVMQNPRHLVRRRGQEARLRCSPMKGHSHVYWYRQLPEEGLKFMVYLQKENIIDESGMPKERFSAEFPKEGPSILRIQQVVRGDSAAYFCASSPEGDYGYTFGSGTRLTVV.

The chain carries TRBV6-1 and TRBJ1-1; the D gene is possibly TRBD1 (5 bases). There are 14 residues in the CDR3. From germline, CDR1 is MNHNS and CDR2 SASEGT. Trimming removed 5 bases from V and 1 base from J, with 11 bases in between. The CDR3 is CASSPSGRNTEAFF. CDR3 nucleotide sequence: TGTGCCAGCAGTCCGTCAGGGAGGAACACTGAAGCTTTCTTT.

This clone appeared a few times. CDR3 residues: CASSAPSRSRNTEAFF. In DNA, the CDR3 is TGTGCCAGCAGCGCGCCCTCCAGGAGCCGGAACACTGAAGCTTTCTTT. The chain employs TRBV7-4 and TRBJ1-1; D not resolved. The ends were cut back, 5 bases at V and 1 base at J, with 17 bases in the middle. Per germline, CDR1 SGHVT and CDR2 SQSDAQ. The CDR3 runs to 16 residues.

This clone was counted a few times. The chain couples TRBV7-6 to TRBJ2-3; no clear D gene. CDR1 is SGHVS, CDR2 FNYEAQ, per germline. The V and J ends lost 0 bases and 6 bases respectively, with 10 bases between them. This CDR3 has 14 amino acids. The DNA for the CDR3 is TGTGCCAGCAGCTTAGCCACACGGGCGGATACGCAGTATTTT. The encoded protein is CASSLATRADTQYF. The complete variable domain, with remaining parts taken from reference TRBV7-6 and TRBJ2-3, reads GAGVSQSPRYKVTKRGQDVALRCDPISGHVSLYWYRQALGQGPEFLTYFNYEAQQDKSGLPNDRFSAERPEGSISTLTIQRTEQRDSAMYRCASSLATRADTQYFGPGTRLTVL.

The chain has TRBV18 and TRBJ2-3; TRBD1 matches at 7 bases. The CDR3 runs to 14 residues. Trimming at V came to 2 bases and at J to 4 bases, leaving 3 bases not matched to a gene. Germline V CDR1 and CDR2: KGHSH, LQKENI. The CDR3 nucleotides read TGTGCCAGCTCACCAACAGGGGCTGCAGATACGCAGTATTTT. It yields the protein CASSPTGAADTQYF.

The chain combines TRBV5-4 with TRBJ2-1; D might be TRBD1 (7 bases). The CDR3 loop spans 16 amino acids. V was trimmed by 0 bases and J by 4 bases, leaving 14 bases between them. Germline V lookup: CDR1 SGHNT, CDR2 YYREEE (reference sequence). CDR3 protein: CASSLDRGGVYNEQFF. In DNA form, the CDR3 reads TGTGCCAGCAGCTTGGACAGGGGCGGGGTGTACAATGAGCAGTTCTTC. The complete variable domain, with remaining parts taken from reference TRBV5-4 and TRBJ2-1, reads ETGVTQSPTHLIKTRGQQVTLRCSSQSGHNTVSWYQQALGQGPQFIFQYYREEENGRGNFPPRFSGLQFPNYSSELNVNALELDDSALYLCASSLDRGGVYNEQFFGPGTRLTVL.

The chain recombines TRBV30 with TRBJ1-1; maybe TRBD1 (5 bases). Deletions cut 3 bases from V and 6 bases from J, with 14 bases between. The CDR3 is 13 amino acids. CDR1 and CDR2 from the germline V gene are GTSNPN and SVGIG (reference sequence). In DNA form, the CDR3 reads TGTGCCTGGAGCACGGGGGTATGGGCTGAAGCTTTCTTT. It is translated as CAWSTGVWAEAFF.

This clone was counted only a few times. This chain joins TRBV25-1 and TRBJ1-2; 8 bases map to TRBD1. Per the germline V gene, CDR1 is MGHDK and CDR2 is SYGVNS. V shed 6 bases, J shed 4 bases, and the junction held 13 bases outside the gene matches. The CDR3 consists of 16 residues. CDR3 nucleotide sequence: TGTGCCAGCAGCGATGCCGCGGGACAGGTTTCCTATGGCTACACCTTC. Amino acid sequence: CASSDAAGQVSYGYTF.

The chain is built from TRBV7-9 and TRBJ2-5, with 8 positions matching TRBD1. The CDR3 has 16 amino acids. V trimming: 3 bases; J trimming: 4 bases; junction bases outside the gene matches: 10. Germline assignment: CDR1 SEHNR and CDR2 FQNEAQ (reference sequence). Here the CDR3 DNA reads TGTGCCAGCAGCTTCCGGACAGGGCTTTCCGGAGAGACCCAGTACTTC. Its translation is CASSFRTGLSGETQYF.

This clone was found a few times. V usage is TRBV4-1 and J usage is TRBJ2-1; D is tentatively TRBD1 or TRBD2 (6 bases each). Trimming left V 0 bases short and J 9 bases short, with 12 bases between. The germline gives CDR1 MGHRA, CDR2 YSYEKL. The CDR3 extends over 14 amino acids. In DNA, the CDR3 is TGCGCCAGCAGCCAAGATTCGGGGGCACTTGAGCAGTTCTTC. Translation gives CASSQDSGALEQFF.

This clone was recorded a few times. The chain combines TRBV30 with TRBJ1-1; possibly TRBD1 for D (6 bases). V was pared by 7 bases and J by 3 bases, with 12 bases between. This CDR3 has 12 amino acids. The germline CDR1 and CDR2 sequences are GTSNPN and SVGIG (reference sequence). Written as DNA, the CDR3 is TGTGCCTCGAACCAGGGGCACACTGAAGCTTTCTTT. Residues: CASNQGHTEAFF. Drawing the rest from reference TRBV30 and TRBJ1-1, the complete variable domain is SQTIHQWPATLVQPVGSPLSLECTVEGTSNPNLYWYRQAAGRGLQLLFYSVGIGQISSEVPQNLSASRPQDRQFILSSKKLLLSDSGFYLCASNQGHTEAFFGQGTRLTVV.

This clone was recorded at least ten times. The same CDR3 also results from other DNA sequences found in this sample. The chain has TRBV5-1 and TRBJ2-6; TRBD2 matches 7 bases. J gave up 0 bases and V 7 bases, and 16 bases lay outside the gene matches. The CDR3 contains 19 residues. Germline CDR1 and CDR2: SGHRS and YFSETQ. The CDR3 region is CASGQAQSGVTSGANVLTF. The CDR3, as DNA: TGCGCCAGCGGTCAAGCCCAGAGCGGGGTGACCTCTGGGGCCAACGTCCTGACTTTC.

This clone showed up many times. The rearrangement uses TRBV5-6 and TRBJ2-1; D remains unclear. The CDR3 loop spans 12 amino acids. Looked up from germline, CDR1 is SGHDT and CDR2 is YYEEEE. The V gene lost 2 bases and the J gene lost 7 bases, with 7 bases spanning the gap. The CDR3 loop is CASSFGPNEQFF. The CDR3 DNA sequence: TGTGCCAGCAGCTTCGGGCCGAATGAGCAGTTCTTC.

This chain connects TRBV7-3 to TRBJ2-5; a weak D match, TRBD2 (6 bases). Germline V gene lookup returns CDR1 SGHTA and CDR2 FQGTGA. CDR3 length: 15 amino acids. Trimming removed 1 base from V and 4 bases from J, with 13 bases in between. The CDR3 sequence is CASSLSRGVGETQYF. CDR3 DNA: TGTGCCAGCAGCTTAAGTCGCGGGGTGGGAGAGACCCAGTACTTC.

The genes are TRBV9 and TRBJ1-2; the match to TRBD1 covers 8 bases. V lost 1 base to trimming and J lost 4 bases; unmatched junction nucleotides: 6. The CDR3 has 15 residues. From germline, CDR1 is SGDLS and CDR2 YYNGEE. The CDR3 protein is CASSVSRGPSYGYTF. DNA for the CDR3: TGTGCCAGCAGCGTATCCAGGGGGCCAAGCTATGGCTACACCTTC.

This clone appeared a few times. The chain uses TRBV20-1 and TRBJ2-1; D not certain. In germline, CDR1 is DFQATT, CDR2 SNEGSKA (reference sequence). The CDR3 is 10 residues long. V lost 3 bases and J lost 5, with 2 bases in between. The CDR3 DNA reads TGCAGTGCTAGCGACAATGAGCAGTTCTTC. It specifies CSASDNEQFF.

The rearrangement joins TRBV6-5 to TRBJ1-5, with unresolved D. Germline V gene sequence: CDR1 MNHEY, CDR2 SVGAGI. The CDR3 loop spans 15 amino acids. V lost 0 bases, J lost 3 bases, and 9 bases lay in between. CDR3 coding DNA: TGTGCCAGCAGTTACTCGAGCCGGAACAATCAGCCCCAGCATTTT. It codes for CASSYSSRNNQPQHF.

This clone was detected only a few times. J is TRBJ1-6 and V is TRBV18, with no clear D. CDR3 length equals 17 residues. From germline, CDR1 is KGHSH and CDR2 LQKENI. Trimming removed 1 base from V and 0 bases from J, with 10 bases in between. CDR3 sequence (DNA): TGTGCCAGCTCACCACGGGCACTAAGCTCCTATAATTCACCCCTCCACTTT. It codes for CASSPRALSSYNSPLHF.

The genes are TRBV5-6 and TRBJ2-5; 9 bases map to TRBD1. Losses at the gene ends were 0 bases for V and 5 bases for J; bases not matched to a gene: 8. Germline values: CDR1 SGHDT, CDR2 YYEEEE. This CDR3 region has 16 residues. The CDR3 DNA reads as TGTGCCAGCAGCTTGGTCGCAGGACAGGGGTGGGAGACCCAGTACTTC. Residues: CASSLVAGQGWETQYF.

This clone was detected a few times. The V and J genes are TRBV9 and TRBJ1-4; no definite D call. Germline V lookup: CDR1 SGDLS, CDR2 YYNGEE. This CDR3 has 13 residues. Trimming removed 0 bases at V and 5 bases at J, with 5 bases between. The CDR3 spells CASSVGPNEKLFF. The CDR3 nucleotides read TGTGCCAGCAGCGTAGGTCCGAATGAAAAACTGTTTTTT. Full variable domain (missing parts from reference TRBV9 and TRBJ1-4): DSGVTQTPKHLITATGQRVTLRCSPRSGDLSVYWYQQSLDQGLQFLIQYYNGEERAKGNILERFSAQQFPDLHSELNLSSLELGDSALYFCASSVGPNEKLFFGSGTQLSVL.